The 32 T cell receptor beta chains below all came from one sample that was sequenced in a study of blood T cell repertoires in COVID-19. Measured with immunoSEQ multiplex PCR; TCRdb has only the in-frame clones, and not every one. The table includes about 58,000 clones, over 75% detected once. The sample comprised peripheral blood. Every receptor here comes from a man aged 60 to 69 with COVID-19, enrolled during active disease.

In its sample, this clone was seen once. The CDR3 sequence: CASSFGVNAEAFF. The CDR3 nucleotides are TGCGCCAGCAGCTTCGGAGTCAACGCTGAAGCTTTCTTT. V usage is TRBV5-1 and J usage is TRBJ1-1; D not resolved. Germline V gene lookup returns CDR1 SGHRS and CDR2 YFSETQ. This CDR3 comprises 13 residues. The V end lost 2 bases, the J end lost 6 bases, and 11 bases lay between the germline ends.

The V call is TRBV6-5, the J call TRBJ2-1, with 8 bases lining up with TRBD2. The V gene's germline CDR1 is MNHEY and CDR2 SVGAGI. The CDR3 loop spans 14 amino acids. V lost 6 bases, J lost 6 bases, and 7 bases stayed unmatched. CDR3 coding DNA: TGTGCCAGCAGGTCCGGGGGGGTGCCCAATGAGCAGTTCTTC. Its translation: CASRSGGVPNEQFF.

The V and J genes are TRBV12-5 and TRBJ1-5; weak D call: TRBD1 (6 bases). Germline V lookup: CDR1 LGHNT, CDR2 FRNRAP. The CDR3 is 16 residues long. Trimming shortened V by 1 base and J by 6 bases, and 16 bases separated the two germline ends. The CDR3 loop reads CASGLARGEVGQPQHF. CDR3 coding DNA: TGTGCTAGTGGTTTGGCCAGGGGTGAGGTGGGTCAGCCCCAGCATTTT.

This chain uses TRBV2 with TRBJ1-6; 11 bases map to TRBD1. The CDR3 extends over 17 amino acids. Germline values: CDR1 SNHLY, CDR2 FYNNEI. V shed 4 bases and J 8 bases; nucleotides not matched to a gene: 10. The CDR3 DNA follows: TGTGCCAGCAGTGGAGAGGACAGGGGGCTTCGAGATTCACCCCTCCACTTT. The encoded protein is CASSGEDRGLRDSPLHF.

V and J are TRBV10-3 and TRBJ1-4; 7 bases match TRBD1. The CDR3 sequence is 14 residues long. Unmatched junction bases numbered 11, after V lost 8 bases and J lost 8 bases. The germline gives CDR1 ENHRY, CDR2 SYGVKD. CDR3 nucleotide sequence: TGTGCCATCGGGGACAGTTCCCGGGGAGAAAAACTGTTTTTT. Amino acids: CAIGDSSRGEKLFF.

The V call is TRBV25-1, the J call TRBJ2-1; D is uncertain. Trimming cost V 0 bases and J 7 bases, with 13 bases left between them. CDR1 MGHDK and CDR2 SYGVNS come from the germline V gene. CDR3 length: 15 residues. This CDR3 is CASSEYAGTKNEQFF. In DNA form, the CDR3 reads TGTGCCAGCAGTGAATATGCAGGAACGAAGAATGAGCAGTTCTTC.

This clone was recorded once. The rearrangement joins TRBV6-6 to TRBJ2-1; D unresolved. The CDR3 is made up of 11 amino acids. The V end was cut by 2 bases, the J end by 10 bases, with 6 bases between. Germline CDR1 reads MNHNY; CDR2 reads SVGAGI (reference sequence). CDR3 sequence reads: CASSYLGEQFF. CDR3 DNA sequence: TGTGCCAGCAGTTACCTAGGCGAGCAGTTCTTC.

The chain couples TRBV5-4 to TRBJ2-5; a weak D match, TRBD1 (5 bases). CDR1 SGHNT and CDR2 YYREEE come from the germline V gene (reference sequence). This CDR3 comprises 13 residues. V shed 4 bases and J shed 5 bases, with 12 bases lying between them. The CDR3 DNA reads as TGTGCCAGCAGCGCGGCCGCAGGGGAGACCCAGTACTTC. It encodes CASSAAAGETQYF.

This clone was observed a handful of times. The rearrangement joins TRBV18 to TRBJ2-5; tentatively, D is TRBD2 (6 bases). The V gene lost 8 bases and the J gene lost 5 bases, with 18 bases spanning the gap. This CDR3 has 14 residues. Germline CDR1 KGHSH, CDR2 LQKENI. Here the CDR3 reads CASHPPGEYETQYF. In nucleotides, the CDR3 is TGTGCCAGCCATCCTCCGGGGGAGTATGAGACCCAGTACTTC.

The chain has TRBV19 and TRBJ2-2, with 9 bases identical to TRBD2. CDR1 and CDR2 (germline): LNHDA, SQIVND (reference sequence). The CDR3 contains 17 residues. Trimming took 1 base from V and 4 from J; bases not matched to a gene: 7. The CDR3: CASSIGGGRARTGELFF. DNA of the CDR3: TGTGCCAGTAGTATAGGGGGCGGGAGGGCCCGCACCGGGGAGCTGTTTTTT.

This chain connects TRBV5-1 to TRBJ2-2; D may be TRBD1 (5 bases). This CDR3 comprises 14 residues. Germline V gene data show CDR1 as SGHRS and CDR2 as YFSETQ. Trimming stripped 3 bases from V and 7 bases from J, with 13 bases between. The CDR3, as DNA: TGCGCCAGCAGCTCTGCAGGGTCAAACGGGGAGCTGTTTTTT. Amino acid sequence: CASSSAGSNGELFF.

The chain uses TRBV6-5 and TRBJ1-2; possibly TRBD1 for D (6 bases). The CDR3 spans 12 residues. Per the germline V gene, CDR1 is MNHEY and CDR2 is SVGAGI. V was pared by 5 bases and J by 8 bases, with 12 bases between. The chain's CDR3 is CASSRTGKGYTF. The CDR3 bases are TGTGCCAGCAGTCGAACAGGGAAGGGCTACACCTTC.

This chain connects TRBV7-2 to TRBJ2-1, with TRBD2 identical over 8 bases. This CDR3 is 14 amino acids long. Trimming cost V 7 bases and J 7 bases; bases outside gene matches: 9. CDR1 and CDR2 (germline): SGHTA, FQGNSA. This chain's CDR3 is CASTVPGGANEQFF. Written as DNA, the CDR3 is TGTGCCAGCACCGTCCCCGGGGGGGCGAATGAGCAGTTCTTC.

This clone was counted at least ten times. The chain joins TRBV5-1 to TRBJ2-1, with 8 positions matching TRBD1. The CDR3 loop spans 15 amino acids. Germline V CDR1 and CDR2: SGHRS, YFSETQ. After removal of 0 bases from V and 7 bases from J, the junction contained 6 bases not matched to a gene. CDR3 in DNA: TGCGCCAGCAGCTTGGGGACAGGGTCCGTAAATGAGCAGTTCTTC. This codes for CASSLGTGSVNEQFF.

The genes are TRBV2 and TRBJ2-7; 12 bases are shared with TRBD1. CDR1 is SNHLY and CDR2 is FYNNEI in the germline V gene. The CDR3 sequence is 14 residues long. The junction had 6 bases not matched to a gene; V was cut back by 8 bases and J by 4 bases. The CDR3 loop reads CASEGTGGEYEQYF. CDR3 DNA: TGTGCCAGCGAAGGGACAGGGGGCGAGTACGAGCAGTACTTC.

The chain joins TRBV19 to TRBJ1-1; 7 nucleotides match TRBD1. V was clipped by 4 bases and J by 0 bases; unmatched bases: 5. The germline CDR1 and CDR2 sequences are LNHDA and SQIVND (reference sequence). The CDR3 totals 15 residues. This CDR3 reads CASSTRQGMNTEAFF. Here the CDR3 DNA reads TGTGCCAGTAGTACAAGACAGGGAATGAACACTGAAGCTTTCTTT.

The CDR3 spells CAIRGQTSNYGYTF. CDR3 bases: TGTGCCATCAGGGGACAGACTTCTAACTATGGCTACACCTTC. V gene TRBV10-3 combines with J gene TRBJ1-2; TRBD1 matches at 7 bases. V was pared by 6 bases and J by 0 bases, with 4 bases of the junction left unmatched. The CDR3 length is 14 residues. CDR1 and CDR2 (germline): ENHRY, SYGVKD.

This sequence joins TRBV5-6 and TRBJ2-3, with 13 positions matching TRBD2. Germline V gene data show CDR1 as SGHDT and CDR2 as YYEEEE. J gave up 6 bases and V 2 bases, and 9 bases lay outside the gene matches. The CDR3 sequence is 17 residues long. CDR3 sequence reads: CASSFQTSGGRPDTQYF. The CDR3 DNA reads as TGTGCCAGCAGCTTCCAGACTAGCGGGGGGCGGCCCGATACGCAGTATTTT. The full variable domain, with the rest looked up from reference TRBV5-6 and TRBJ2-3, is DAGVTQSPTHLIKTRGQQVTLRCSPKSGHDTVSWYQQALGQGPQFIFQYYEEEERQRGNFPDRFSGHQFPNYSSELNVNALLLGDSALYLCASSFQTSGGRPDTQYFGPGTRLTVL.

The chain joins TRBV19 to TRBJ2-7; perhaps TRBD2 as D (5 bases). CDR1 is LNHDA, CDR2 SQIVND, per germline (reference sequence). This CDR3 spans 14 amino acids. Trimming left V 3 bases short and J 3 bases short, with 12 bases between. CDR3 protein: CASSIMGSRYEQYF. DNA for the CDR3: TGTGCCAGTAGTATCATGGGGAGCCGCTACGAGCAGTACTTC.

This chain connects TRBV3-1 (or the pseudogene TRBV3-2) to TRBJ2-1; 7 bases map to TRBD2. The J segment lost 9 bases and the V segment lost 1 base, leaving 9 bases of the junction unmatched. The CDR3 spans 15 residues. CDR1 is LGHDT, CDR2 YNNKEL, per germline (reference sequence). CDR3 DNA: TGTGCCAGCAGCCAAGGATTGGGAGGGAGAGGTGAGCAGTTCTTC. It yields the protein CASSQGLGGRGEQFF.

The chain combines TRBV7-9 with TRBJ1-1; 8 bases agree with TRBD1. The CDR3 length is 13 residues. Germline lookup yields CDR1 SEHNR and CDR2 FQNEAQ (reference sequence). V lost 5 bases, J lost 4 bases, and 3 bases stayed unmatched. The CDR3 sequence: CASSRDRGTEAFF. CDR3 DNA: TGTGCCAGCAGCCGAGACAGGGGCACTGAAGCTTTCTTT.

The sample holds one count of this clone. This chain uses TRBV2 with TRBJ2-2; D might be TRBD2 (5 bases). This CDR3 region has 16 residues. The germline CDR1 and CDR2 sequences are SNHLY and FYNNEI. V lost 7 bases and J lost 1, with 16 bases in between. CDR3 protein: CASKSTDSMNTGELFF. In DNA form, the CDR3 reads TGTGCCAGCAAATCGACGGACTCGATGAACACCGGGGAGCTGTTTTTT.

The J gene is TRBJ2-7, the V gene TRBV5-5, with no clear D. Trimming left V 0 bases short and J 3 bases short, with 7 bases between. Per the germline V gene, CDR1 is SGHKS and CDR2 is YYEKEE (reference sequence). CDR3 length: 13 amino acids. The CDR3 loop reads CASSLANSYEQYF. CDR3 sequence (DNA): TGTGCCAGCAGCTTGGCCAACAGCTACGAGCAGTACTTC.

The chain recombines TRBV6-5 with TRBJ1-1; no reliable D call. Trimming pared 2 bases from V and 2 bases from J, leaving 6 bases between. The CDR3 runs to 13 residues. Germline V lookup: CDR1 MNHEY, CDR2 SVGAGI. The CDR3 DNA sequence: TGTGCCAGCAGTTACGGCAGAAACACTGAAGCTTTCTTT. Amino acid sequence: CASSYGRNTEAFF.

This chain links TRBV2 with TRBJ1-1; 8 bases agree with TRBD1. The CDR3 length is 15 residues. The V and J ends lost 6 bases and 2 bases, in that order; junction bases with no gene match: 8. Looked up from germline, CDR1 is SNHLY and CDR2 is FYNNEI. In DNA form, the CDR3 reads TGTGCCAGCAGGAGGACAGGGACCGCAAACACTGAAGCTTTCTTT. It encodes CASRRTGTANTEAFF.

In this sample, this clone turned up once. V is TRBV5-8 and J is TRBJ1-2; 7 bases line up with TRBD1. V lost 4 bases and J lost 0; bases outside the gene matches: 3. This CDR3 is 14 amino acids long. CDR1 and CDR2 (germline): SGHTS, YDEGEE. The CDR3 DNA sequence: TGTGCCAGCAGCCAGACAGGGTCTAACTATGGCTACACCTTC. Its protein is CASSQTGSNYGYTF.

This chain joins TRBV14 and TRBJ2-5; 11 bases match TRBD1. The trim removed 5 bases at V and 5 bases at J, leaving 7 bases unmatched. The CDR3 contains 15 residues. Germline V CDR1 and CDR2: SGHDN, FVKESK. The CDR3 DNA reads TGTGCCAGCAGCATGGACAGGGGGCCGTGGGAGACCCAGTACTTC. Its translation is CASSMDRGPWETQYF.

The chain couples TRBV4-1 to TRBJ2-1; D is unresolved. Germline V CDR1 and CDR2: MGHRA, YSYEKL. This CDR3 has 12 amino acids. Trimming stripped 1 base from V and 10 bases from J, with 8 bases between. The CDR3 spells CASSQVQAEQFF. The CDR3 bases are TGCGCCAGCAGCCAAGTTCAGGCCGAGCAGTTCTTC.

The V and J genes are TRBV9 and TRBJ1-1; 8 bases fit TRBD1. V gave up 2 bases and J gave up 8 bases; unmatched junction bases: 8. Germline V gene data show CDR1 as SGDLS and CDR2 as YYNGEE. The CDR3 has 14 residues. The CDR3 loop is CASSVRTGWEEAFF. As DNA, the CDR3 is TGTGCCAGCAGCGTCCGGACAGGGTGGGAAGAAGCTTTCTTT.

This chain connects TRBV3-1 (or the pseudogene TRBV3-2) to TRBJ2-2, with 7 bases lining up with TRBD2. This CDR3 is built from 17 residues. The V gene end was trimmed by 4 bases and the J gene end by 3 bases; junction bases not matched to a gene: 11. From germline, CDR1 is LGHDT and CDR2 YNNKEL (reference sequence). CDR3 nucleotide sequence: TGTGCCAGCAGCCCCCCACACGGGACTACTTACACCGGGGAGCTGTTTTTT. Its protein is CASSPPHGTTYTGELFF.

This chain uses TRBV7-9 with TRBJ2-3; TRBD2 aligns across 7 bases. The germline CDR1 and CDR2 sequences are SEHNR and FQNEAQ (reference sequence). The CDR3 is made up of 16 amino acids. The J segment lost 3 bases and the V segment lost 4 bases, leaving 10 bases of the junction unmatched. CDR3 sequence reads: CASSSNLAVGTDTQYF. CDR3 DNA: TGTGCCAGCAGCTCTAACCTAGCGGTCGGGACAGATACGCAGTATTTT.

The chain links TRBV27 to TRBJ1-2, with a weak D call TRBD1 (5 bases). The V end was cut by 0 bases, the J end by 8 bases, with 13 bases between. The CDR3 runs to 14 residues. Germline V gene data show CDR1 as MNHEY and CDR2 as SMNVEV (reference sequence). CDR3 DNA sequence: TGTGCCAGCAGTTTATCGGCAGGGAAGGTGGGCTACACCTTC. Encoded protein: CASSLSAGKVGYTF.